This TCR beta chain stems from a study of monozygotic twins with cystic fibrosis (dated by TCRdb to 2020 to 2022). For the study in its entirety: Barcoded libraries were made from three micrograms of fragmented DNA using approximately 15 PCR cycles. To assess genetic influence on V and J gene usage, the study compared TCR beta repertoires within and across 16 monozygotic twin pairs with cystic fibrosis. The cohort comprised ten female and six male twin pairs aged about 2.0 to 36.4 years, median roughly 9.9 years, mostly children and adolescents. On the day blood was drawn, the twins' weight-for-height and FEVPerc (FEV1 disease centile) were ranked against those of the 800 to 1,100 cohort participants. Data for three of the twin pairs had been reported earlier in a different context. Beyond this particular receptor, the publication reports: Simpson clonality was found to be generally low (median approximately 0.009), suggesting a naive-dominated repertoire, although higher clonality was observed in the most severely affected patients. Monozygotic CF twin pairs shared significantly more nucleotide-identical clonotypes within each pair than unrelated CF individuals shared with one another (P = 0.000026, Mann-Whitney). In 13 of 16 pairs, V gene usage most closely resembled the co-twin's, and the same held for J usage in 8 of 16 pairs, a pattern suggesting genetic constraints. The cohort was small, and no association was found between shared CDR3 numbers and age, concordance or disease severity.

TCR beta CDR3 regions were amplified by multiplex PCR with the immunoSEQ immune profiling system according to the manufacturer's instructions. An Illumina NextSeq system was used for sequencing. In the authors' own workflow: The immunoSEQ Analyzer platform handled processing of the sequence data, and clonality was calculated by taking the square root of Simpson's index of productive rearrangements. Similarity in V and J usage was quantified by Jensen-Shannon distance, and CDR3 generation probabilities were calculated with OLGA. The immuneACCESS database (August 2020) and VDJdb (December 2020) were searched for shared CDR3 sequences. In TCRdb, the immuneACCESS table is reduced to in-frame sequences with V and J assigned. These tables do not hold every clone; where another copy was compared, an unresolved V gene accounts for under half, and the others remain unexplained. V, J and clone size are taken as reported in that table, and D and trimming were inferred from the DNA itself. The table for this sample lists roughly 11,000 clones; approximately 96% of them were counted only once. The ten top clones hold more than 0.8% of the sample.

The twin pairs came from the European Cystic Fibrosis Twin and Sibling Study Cohort, which recruited patients from over a hundred CF clinics across 14 European countries. Zygosity and CFTR genotype were verified in-house, and zygosity was tested by multiplex PCR of nine short tandem repeat loci. Peripheral blood was taken from each twin, and clinical parameters were recorded on the day of blood sampling. Phenol/chloroform extraction was used to isolate genomic DNA from peripheral blood cells, and the DNA was then kept in TE buffer at 4 degrees C. With respect to this clone: It has no known antigen specificity. No much larger clonotype is one base removed from it; base qualities were not supplied.

CDR1 and CDR2 are read off the germline V gene as SGDLS and YYNGEE. Trimming leaves V shorter by 8 bases and J shorter by 5 bases, with the junction holding 9 bases beyond the gene matches. From the cysteine up to the phenylalanine, the CDR3 has a length of 13 residues. The only DNA kept is the CDR3, 39 bases in frame from the first base. The origin of this receptor is a boy aged 5-17 years with cystic fibrosis. The chain employs TRBV9 and TRBJ2-5; 7 central nucleotides agree with TRBD1. Material: blood. The CDR3 loop reads CASGRQGGETQYF. The sequenced DNA is TGTGCCAGTGGTAGACAGGGTGGGGAGACCCAGTACTTC.